These T cell receptor beta chains were read from a single sample in a study of metastatic and nonmetastatic thyroid tumors. From the PCR reads, TCRdb re-called clones with MiXCR. The table lists some 20,000 clones, roughly 9.7% of them singletons. Sequenced material: blood. The source is a female donor with papillary thyroid cancer or a benign thyroid nodule (not recorded which). Some clones in this sample may be carry-over from other donors' samples. Each CDR3 is given without its conserved first and last residue.

cdr3_aa: AWSGGQQETQY
j_call: TRBJ2-5
v_call: TRBV30

cdr3_aa: ASSLVGTDNEKLF
j_call: TRBJ1-4
v_call: TRBV5-6

cdr3_aa: ASSSPGRDLSYGYT
j_call: TRBJ1-2
v_call: TRBV28

cdr3_aa: ASSSGTGQREQY
j_call: TRBJ2-7
v_call: TRBV7-2

cdr3_aa: ASIPGLVNEQF
j_call: TRBJ2-1
v_call: TRBV7-2

cdr3_aa: ASTRLAGISGANVLT
j_call: TRBJ2-6
v_call: TRBV6-1

cdr3_aa: ASSFDRSGRDKENEQF
j_call: TRBJ2-1
v_call: TRBV11-2

cdr3_aa: AWSRPGGYGYT
j_call: TRBJ1-2
v_call: TRBV30

cdr3_aa: ASRRGGSRDTGELF
j_call: TRBJ2-2
v_call: TRBV7-8

cdr3_aa: AWTWSDTGELF
j_call: TRBJ2-2
v_call: TRBV30

cdr3_aa: SALWQQVRAYEQY
j_call: TRBJ2-7
v_call: TRBV20-1

cdr3_aa: ASRNIEKLF
j_call: TRBJ1-4
v_call: TRBV28

cdr3_aa: ASSPTSELPTDTQY
j_call: TRBJ2-3
v_call: TRBV28

cdr3_aa: ASSPSYEQY
j_call: TRBJ2-7
v_call: TRBV12-3/TRBV12-4

cdr3_aa: ARSPHMWEVTDTQY
j_call: TRBJ2-3
v_call: TRBV11-1

cdr3_aa: ASSPWTGENTGELF
j_call: TRBJ2-2
v_call: TRBV7-3

cdr3_aa: ASSLAWGQGAGTGELF
j_call: TRBJ2-2
v_call: TRBV5-6

cdr3_aa: ASSRLSGTGGSGKNIQY
j_call: TRBJ2-4
v_call: TRBV27

cdr3_aa: ASSPLASSSYNEQF
j_call: TRBJ2-1
v_call: TRBV19

cdr3_aa: ASSQDRGTGELF
j_call: TRBJ2-2
v_call: TRBV4-1

cdr3_aa: ASSLTGNSPLH
j_call: TRBJ1-6
v_call: TRBV6-1

cdr3_aa: AISELMYEQF
j_call: TRBJ2-1
v_call: TRBV10-3

cdr3_aa: ASSPTPFAGGQFYEQY
j_call: TRBJ2-7
v_call: TRBV9

cdr3_aa: ASSLVGAGNQPQH
j_call: TRBJ1-5
v_call: TRBV7-2

cdr3_aa: ASSQEVTGTLNTEAF
j_call: TRBJ1-1
v_call: TRBV4-3

cdr3_aa: AWNGGGNYNEQF
j_call: TRBJ2-1
v_call: TRBV30

cdr3_aa: ASSLRLGGDDEQS
j_call: TRBJ2-1
v_call: TRBV6-1

cdr3_aa: ASRRPPDTQY
j_call: TRBJ2-3
v_call: TRBV12-3/TRBV12-4

cdr3_aa: ASSPEVWTGHYEQY
j_call: TRBJ2-7
v_call: TRBV5-1

cdr3_aa: AWSIRYEQY
j_call: TRBJ2-7
v_call: TRBV30

cdr3_aa: ASGDGASDDYNEQF
j_call: TRBJ2-1
v_call: TRBV6-4

cdr3_aa: ASSELATNNEQF
j_call: TRBJ2-1
v_call: TRBV6-4

cdr3_aa: ASRQGQINQPQH
j_call: TRBJ1-5
v_call: TRBV28

cdr3_aa: SVESSHPSSPYNEQF
j_call: TRBJ2-1
v_call: TRBV29-1

cdr3_aa: ASSYSRQGPLVPEAF
j_call: TRBJ1-1
v_call: TRBV6-6

cdr3_aa: ASRTTEYKQY
j_call: TRBJ2-7
v_call: TRBV6-1

cdr3_aa: ASRTWTAPTVETQY
j_call: TRBJ2-5
v_call: TRBV6-1

cdr3_aa: SGRRGYEQY
j_call: TRBJ2-7
v_call: TRBV20-1

cdr3_aa: ASSLQGRGYEQY
j_call: TRBJ2-7
v_call: TRBV5-1

cdr3_aa: ASSPSGSGSGEQF
j_call: TRBJ2-1
v_call: TRBV6-2/TRBV6-3

cdr3_aa: ASSSAGGGETQY
j_call: TRBJ2-5
v_call: TRBV5-4

cdr3_aa: ASAAENQETQY
j_call: TRBJ2-5
v_call: TRBV19

cdr3_aa: ASSYTSGGTYEQY
j_call: TRBJ2-7
v_call: TRBV27

cdr3_aa: ASSESRAGANVLT
j_call: TRBJ2-6
v_call: TRBV2

cdr3_aa: ASSQTAMNTEAF
j_call: TRBJ1-1
v_call: TRBV14

cdr3_aa: ASSYKDTGLAGGGNYEQY
j_call: TRBJ2-7
v_call: TRBV6-2/TRBV6-3

cdr3_aa: SARARDILGVETQY
j_call: TRBJ2-5
v_call: TRBV20-1

cdr3_aa: ASSVGADRSYEQY
j_call: TRBJ2-7
v_call: TRBV9